This T cell receptor beta chain is from a study of cytomegalovirus exposure and HLA in healthy donors. Study in general: In a previous analysis, some 110 million unique TCR beta sequences were found from some 180 million T cells.

The CDR3 runs 12 residues. The V and J ends lost 0 bases and 5 bases respectively, with 5 bases between them. CDR1 and CDR2 from the germline V gene are LNHNV and YYDKDF (reference sequence). PCR amplification relied on 60 Vbeta primers (plus 13 Jbeta primers). The method was immunoSEQ multiplex PCR; TCRdb's version includes in-frame clones alone and lacks a portion of them. The sample includes roughly 290,000 clones, approximately 80% seen only once; the top ten take 0.3% to 0.35%. A word on this clone: What it binds is unknown.

General observations from the study: In vitro testing confirmed a few CMV-associated chains as specific for CMV antigens.

The chain carries TRBV15 and TRBJ2-7; D is unresolved. This TCR was recovered from a girl under 10 years old in good health and CMV-seronegative. The sequenced sample consisted of PBMCs. This chain's CDR3 is CATSRDLNEQYF. As DNA, the CDR3 is TGTGCCACCAGCAGAGATCTTAACGAGCAGTACTTC.